What follows are 17 T cell receptor beta chains derived from one specimen sequenced in a study of technical replicates of blood from a handful of donors. Generated by immunoSEQ multiplex PCR, the TCRdb table keeps only in-frame clones and is missing some. Of 65,000 to 95,000 clones in the sample, around 93% were seen once. Sequencing used T cells isolated from PBMCs. All receptors come from a human donor in good health.

The V call is TRBV19, the J call TRBJ2-7, with 9 bases lining up with TRBD1. J was trimmed by 3 bases and V by 3 bases; bases with no gene match: 0. The CDR3 runs 13 residues. Germline CDR1 is LNHDA and CDR2 is SQIVND (reference sequence). CDR3 sequence: CASSMGQGYEQYF. For the CDR3, the DNA is TGTGCCAGTAGTATGGGACAGGGCTACGAGCAGTACTTC.

V gene TRBV2 combines with J gene TRBJ2-3; 8 bases line up with TRBD2. The CDR3 runs to 17 residues. Losses at the gene ends were 5 bases for V and 1 base for J; bases not matched to a gene: 11. The germline CDR1 and CDR2 sequences are SNHLY and FYNNEI. The CDR3 region is CASSHSTQTSGTDTQYF. The CDR3 bases are TGTGCCAGCAGTCACTCCACCCAGACTAGCGGCACAGATACGCAGTATTTT. The whole variable domain, remainder taken from reference TRBV2 and TRBJ2-3, is EPEVTQTPSHQVTQMGQEVILRCVPISNHLYFYWYRQILGQKVEFLVSFYNNEISEKSEIFDDQFSVERPDGSNFTLKIRSTKLEDSAMYFCASSHSTQTSGTDTQYFGPGTRLTVL.

This chain connects TRBV30 to TRBJ2-1; no definite D call. Deletions cut 3 bases from V and 7 bases from J, with 13 bases between. The germline V gene has CDR1 GTSNPN and CDR2 SVGIG (reference sequence). The length of the CDR3 is 13 residues. CDR3: CAWSILSGNEQFF. CDR3 DNA: TGTGCCTGGAGCATTTTGTCCGGTAATGAGCAGTTCTTC.

The chain carries TRBV5-1 and TRBJ2-5; D not resolved. This CDR3 comprises 13 residues. V lost 0 bases, J lost 4 bases, and 7 bases lay in between. Looked up from germline, CDR1 is SGHRS and CDR2 is YFSETQ. This CDR3 reads CASSLGASETQYF. CDR3 nucleotide sequence: TGCGCCAGCAGCTTGGGCGCCTCAGAGACCCAGTACTTC.

The chain combines TRBV4-2 with TRBJ1-2, with D maybe TRBD1 (5 bases). Looked up from germline, CDR1 is LGHNA and CDR2 is YNFKEQ. Trimming removed 0 bases at V and 2 bases at J, with 10 bases between. This CDR3 is built from 15 residues. The CDR3 bases are TGTGCCAGCAGCCAAGAGACGACAGTCAACTATGGCTACACCTTC. It is translated as CASSQETTVNYGYTF.

The chain has TRBV9 and TRBJ1-1, with 12 bases identical to TRBD1. V gave up 3 bases and J gave up 3 bases; unmatched junction bases: 15. There are 19 residues in the CDR3. Germline CDR1 SGDLS, CDR2 YYNGEE. Written as DNA, the CDR3 is TGTGCCAGCAGCGCCTATGGAACCGGGACAGGGGGCATGGACACTGAAGCTTTCTTT. Translating it yields CASSAYGTGTGGMDTEAFF.

This chain connects TRBV19 to TRBJ1-5; the match to TRBD1 covers 7 bases. V dropped 5 bases and J dropped 4; count of bases not matched to a gene: 8. Looked up from germline, CDR1 is LNHDA and CDR2 is SQIVND (reference sequence). The CDR3 is 15 residues long. The chain's CDR3 is CASSLLLQGNQPQHF. Written as DNA, the CDR3 is TGTGCCAGTAGTCTTCTTTTACAGGGGAATCAGCCCCAGCATTTT.

The chain joins TRBV28 to TRBJ2-1; 12 nucleotides agree with TRBD2. The CDR3 runs 14 residues. Germline assignment: CDR1 MDHEN and CDR2 SYDVKM. V gave up 10 bases and J gave up 4 bases; unmatched junction bases: 5. CDR3 sequence (DNA): TGTGCCACTCTAGCGGGGGGGATTTACAATGAGCAGTTCTTC. Translation: CATLAGGIYNEQFF.

The rearrangement uses TRBV9 and TRBJ2-3; 9 bases line up with TRBD2. The CDR3 consists of 15 residues. The V segment lost 2 bases and the J segment 4 bases; nucleotides outside the gene matches: 5. Germline loops: CDR1 SGDLS, CDR2 YYNGEE. The CDR3 spells CASSVGGGGADTQYF. CDR3 bases: TGTGCCAGCAGCGTCGGCGGGGGGGGAGCAGATACGCAGTATTTT.

V and J are TRBV27 and TRBJ2-7; 8 bases align to TRBD1. With 5 bases clipped from V and 0 bases from J, the junction kept 3 bases outside the gene matches. The CDR3 consists of 14 residues. Germline V gene data show CDR1 as MNHEY and CDR2 as SMNVEV (reference sequence). The CDR3 nucleotides read TGTGCCAGCAGTATGGACAGGGCCTCCTACGAGCAGTACTTC. Its protein product is CASSMDRASYEQYF.

The chain carries TRBV7-3 and TRBJ1-5, with D hard to call. CDR1 SGHTA and CDR2 FQGTGA come from the germline V gene. With 5 bases removed from V and 6 bases from J, the gap between germline ends came to 8 bases. This CDR3 has 12 residues. The CDR3 sequence: CASSPPVQPQHF. CDR3 coding DNA: TGTGCCAGCAGCCCACCGGTTCAGCCCCAGCATTTT.

This chain connects TRBV2 to TRBJ2-5; 7 nucleotides align to TRBD1. With 3 bases clipped from V and 7 bases from J, the junction kept 17 bases outside the gene matches. The germline V gene encodes CDR1 SNHLY and CDR2 FYNNEI. CDR3 length equals 17 residues. In nucleotides, the CDR3 is TGTGCCAGCAGTGATCCGAGGACAGGCCTTAAAGTCGGGACCCAGTACTTC. It translates to CASSDPRTGLKVGTQYF. The entire variable domain, with the rest obtained from reference TRBV2 and TRBJ2-5, is as follows: EPEVTQTPSHQVTQMGQEVILRCVPISNHLYFYWYRQILGQKVEFLVSFYNNEISEKSEIFDDQFSVERPDGSNFTLKIRSTKLEDSAMYFCASSDPRTGLKVGTQYFGPGTRLLVL.

The V and J genes are TRBV2 and TRBJ2-2, with 16 bases aligning to TRBD2. The CDR3 contains 15 residues. The germline CDR1 and CDR2 sequences are SNHLY and FYNNEI. With V trimmed by 6 bases and J by 7 bases, 2 bases remained unmatched. The CDR3 DNA reads TGTGCCAGCAGAGGGACTAGCGGGAGGGTCGGGGAGCTGTTTTTT. Protein product: CASRGTSGRVGELFF.

This chain uses TRBV5-4 with TRBJ2-5, with TRBD1 matching 11 bases. Unmatched junction bases numbered 12, after V lost 2 bases and J lost 6 bases. CDR3 length equals 17 residues. Germline lookup yields CDR1 SGHNT and CDR2 YYREEE (reference sequence). The CDR3: CASSLVGQGDWKKTQYF. The CDR3 DNA reads TGTGCCAGCAGCTTAGTGGGACAGGGGGATTGGAAGAAGACCCAGTACTTC.

The sample holds a few counts of this clone. The chain has TRBV7-9 and TRBJ2-5; 10 bases fit TRBD1. V gave up 4 bases and J gave up 4 bases; unmatched junction bases: 3. Germline V lookup: CDR1 SEHNR, CDR2 FQNEAQ (reference sequence). The CDR3 length is 14 residues. The CDR3 loop reads CASSSRTGGETQYF. The CDR3 region has the DNA TGTGCCAGCAGCTCTAGGACAGGGGGAGAGACCCAGTACTTC. Full variable domain (rest looked up from reference TRBV7-9 and TRBJ2-5): DTGVSQNPRHKITKRGQNVTFRCDPISEHNRLYWYRQTLGQGPEFLTYFQNEAQLEKSRLLSDRFSAERPKGSFSTLEIQRTEQGDSAMYLCASSSRTGGETQYFGPGTRLLVL.

The chain recombines TRBV7-3 with TRBJ2-7, with D perhaps TRBD1 (6 bases). From germline, CDR1 is SGHTA and CDR2 FQGTGA. The CDR3 runs to 14 residues. Trimming shortened V by 2 bases and J by 3 bases, and 11 bases separated the two germline ends. CDR3 nucleotides: TGTGCCAGCAGCTTACATCCAGGGGACTACGAGCAGTACTTC. Encoded protein: CASSLHPGDYEQYF.

The chain links TRBV13 to TRBJ2-3; D gene uncertain. Looked up from germline, CDR1 is PRHDT and CDR2 is FYEKMQ (reference sequence). V gave up 5 bases and J gave up 4 bases, with 4 bases separating them. This CDR3 region has 11 residues. CDR3: CASSPADTQYF. CDR3 sequence (DNA): TGTGCCAGCAGCCCAGCAGATACGCAGTATTTT. The full variable domain, in which reference TRBV13 and TRBJ2-3 provide the parts outside the CDR3, is AAGVIQSPRHLIKEKRETATLKCYPIPRHDTVYWYQQGPGQDPQFLISFYEKMQSDKGSIPDRFSAQQFSDYHSELNMSSLELGDSALYFCASSPADTQYFGPGTRLTVL.